The 5 T cell receptor beta chains reported below all come from one sample, sequenced in a study of shared T cell receptors in the human thymus. The assay was immunoSEQ multiplex PCR, and TCRdb's table has in-frame clones only and misses some. This sample yields 700,000 or so clones, of which 70% to 90% are seen a single time; roughly 0.01% belongs to the top ten. The same data also contributed to another study, on human thymus T cells.

Sequencing was performed on thymocytes. These receptor sequences come from a girl under three years old with a congenital heart defect.

The V and J genes are TRBV18 and TRBJ1-2, with D perhaps matching TRBD1 (5 bases). CDR3 length: 17 amino acids. CDR1 is KGHSH and CDR2 is LQKENI in the germline V gene. Deletions cut 4 bases from V and 2 bases from J, with 20 bases between. The CDR3 DNA is TGTGCCAGCTCACGGGTCCCTTCACCGACAGCGAACTATGGCTACACCTTC. This codes for CASSRVPSPTANYGYTF.

The CDR3 reads CASSSKMARISYNEQFF. CDR3 bases: TGTGCCAGCAGCTCAAAAATGGCCCGAATCTCCTACAATGAGCAGTTCTTC. The genes are TRBV7-6 and TRBJ2-1; D remains unclear. The V gene's germline CDR1 is SGHVS and CDR2 FNYEAQ. V dropped 4 bases and J dropped 0 bases, with 16 bases sitting between them. The CDR3 extends over 17 amino acids.

This sequence joins TRBV4-2 and TRBJ2-5, with a tentative D call TRBD2 (7 bases). Germline V gives CDR1 LGHNA, CDR2 YNFKEQ. V lost 2 bases and J lost 5, with 24 bases in between. The length of the CDR3 is 18 residues. CDR3 sequence reads: CASSQYLIGPKGGETQYF. The CDR3 DNA is TGTGCCAGCAGCCAATATTTAATTGGGCCAAAGGGGGGGGAGACCCAGTACTTC.

This clone was seen a few times. J is TRBJ1-3 and V is TRBV27; TRBD1 aligns across 7 bases. CDR3 length: 15 residues. The J segment lost 4 bases and the V segment lost 6 bases, leaving 9 bases of the junction unmatched. Germline CDR1 and CDR2: MNHEY and SMNVEV (reference sequence). The CDR3 DNA follows: TGTGCCAGCAGCTATAGGGGGCGCCCCGGAAACACCATATATTTT. Protein sequence: CASSYRGRPGNTIYF.

The chain employs TRBV27 and TRBJ2-2, with D maybe TRBD2 (7 bases). Trimming stripped 3 bases from V and 4 bases from J, with 12 bases between. Germline CDR1 reads MNHEY; CDR2 reads SMNVEV (reference sequence). This CDR3 comprises 15 residues. The chain's CDR3 is CASSLWGGPTGELFF. The DNA for the CDR3 is TGTGCCAGCAGTTTGTGGGGGGGCCCCACCGGGGAGCTGTTTTTT.